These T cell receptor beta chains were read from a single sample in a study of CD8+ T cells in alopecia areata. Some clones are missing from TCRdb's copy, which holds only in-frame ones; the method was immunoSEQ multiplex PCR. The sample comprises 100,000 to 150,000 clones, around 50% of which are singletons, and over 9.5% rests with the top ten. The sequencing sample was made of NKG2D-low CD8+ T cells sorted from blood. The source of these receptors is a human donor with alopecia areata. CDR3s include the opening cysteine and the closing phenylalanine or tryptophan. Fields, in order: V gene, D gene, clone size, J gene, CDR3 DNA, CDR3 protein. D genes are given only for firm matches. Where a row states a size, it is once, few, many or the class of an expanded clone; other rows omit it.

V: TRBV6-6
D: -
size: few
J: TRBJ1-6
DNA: TGTGCCAGCAGTTACGGGGACACCGATTCACCCCTCCACTTT
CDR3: CASSYGDTDSPLHF

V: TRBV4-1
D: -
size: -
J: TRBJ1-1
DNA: TGCGCCAGCAGCCTGGGGGACACTGAAGCTTTCTTT
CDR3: CASSLGDTEAFF

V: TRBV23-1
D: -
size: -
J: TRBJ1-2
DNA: TGCGCCAGCAGTCAACACCCGCCCAGTGAAGGCTACACCTTC
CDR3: CASSQHPPSEGYTF

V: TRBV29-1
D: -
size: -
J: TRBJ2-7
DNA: TGCAGCGTTGAATCAGGATACGAGCAGTACTTC
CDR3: CSVESGYEQYF

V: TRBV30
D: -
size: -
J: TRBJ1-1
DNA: TGTGCCTGGAGTGTCTCACCGCTGAACACTGAAGCTTTCTTT
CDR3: CAWSVSPLNTEAFF

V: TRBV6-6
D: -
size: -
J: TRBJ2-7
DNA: TGTGCCAGCAGTTACTCGTCAGGGTCGGGCTACGAGCAGTACTTC
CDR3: CASSYSSGSGYEQYF

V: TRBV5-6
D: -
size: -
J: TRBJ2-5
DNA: TGTGCCAGCAGCTTGGGGACGGAAGAGACCCAGTACTTC
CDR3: CASSLGTEETQYF

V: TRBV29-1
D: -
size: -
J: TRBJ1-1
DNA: TGCAGCGTTGTGGCCAGGAACACTGAAGCTTTCTTT
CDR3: CSVVARNTEAFF

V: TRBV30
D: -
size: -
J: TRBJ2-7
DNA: TGTGCCTGGAGGCCGGCAGGACGCTACGAGCAGTACTTC
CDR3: CAWRPAGRYEQYF

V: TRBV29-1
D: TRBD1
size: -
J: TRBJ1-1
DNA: TGCAGCGCTAGGGGACAGATGAACACTGAAGCTTTCTTT
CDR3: CSARGQMNTEAFF

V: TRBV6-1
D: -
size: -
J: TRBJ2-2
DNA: TGTGCCAGCAGTGAAATGGAGAACACCGGGGAGCTGTTTTTT
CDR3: CASSEMENTGELFF

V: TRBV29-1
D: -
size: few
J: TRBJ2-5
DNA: TGCAGCGTTGAAGATCAGAAGGAGGCGTTGGGGACCCAGTACTTC
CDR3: CSVEDQKEALGTQYF